Shown below are 32 T cell receptor beta chains from a single sample sequenced in a study of shared clonotypes between healthy human individuals. Libraries were prepared by immunoSEQ multiplex PCR; TCRdb keeps only in-frame clonotypes and omits some of them. The repertoire holds some 1.5 million clones, with roughly 96% as singletons. What was sequenced was naive CD4+ T cells sorted from blood. Subset given: CD45RA+ positively selected. The receptor set was obtained from a man aged 25 to 40 in good health.

The rearrangement links TRBV10-3 to TRBJ2-3, with 9 bases that match TRBD1. The CDR3 consists of 13 residues. The V gene end was trimmed by 10 bases and the J gene end by 6 bases; junction bases not matched to a gene: 8. The germline V gene encodes CDR1 ENHRY and CDR2 SYGVKD. The CDR3, as DNA: TGTGCCACCGGGACAGGGTTTAAGGATACGCAGTATTTT. It codes for CATGTGFKDTQYF.

The table lists this clone with a count of one. This sample also contains other DNA sequences that code for the same CDR3. This chain connects TRBV5-4 to TRBJ1-1; D remains unclear. CDR3 size: 13 residues. Germline V gene data show CDR1 as SGHNT and CDR2 as YYREEE (reference sequence). Between the trimmed V and J ends, which lost 2 bases and 2 bases, there was a span of 7 bases. In DNA, the CDR3 is TGTGCCAGCAGCTTTGATCAAAACACTGAAGCTTTCTTT. Encoded protein: CASSFDQNTEAFF.

The rearrangement links TRBV29-1 to TRBJ1-1; D is perhaps TRBD1 (6 bases). CDR1 SQVTM and CDR2 ANQGSEA come from the germline V gene. V lost 7 bases and J lost 3, with 18 bases in between. CDR3 length: 14 amino acids. In nucleotides, the CDR3 is TGCAGCGCCCCGGACAGCCAGGCGGACACTGAAGCTTTCTTT. Its translation is CSAPDSQADTEAFF.

The chain combines TRBV27 with TRBJ2-1; 8 bases agree with TRBD2. The germline gives CDR1 MNHEY, CDR2 SMNVEV (reference sequence). Trimming cost V 5 bases and J 8 bases; bases outside gene matches: 11. This CDR3 region has 15 residues. The DNA of the CDR3 is TGTGCCAGCAGTGCCGGGACTAGGATGGGCGATGAGCAGTTCTTC. Residues: CASSAGTRMGDEQFF.

For this clone: Within the sample, other DNA sequences also encode this same CDR3. V is TRBV18 and J is TRBJ2-7; the match to TRBD2 covers 12 bases. This CDR3 is built from 16 residues. V was pared by 3 bases and J by 1 base, with 4 bases of the junction left unmatched. CDR1 is KGHSH, CDR2 LQKENI, per germline. Written as DNA, the CDR3 is TGTGCCAGCTCACCCCTCGGACTAGCGGGGTCCTACGAGCAGTACTTC. It specifies CASSPLGLAGSYEQYF.

The chain has TRBV28 and TRBJ2-7; tentatively, D is TRBD1 (6 bases). Trimming pared 2 bases from V and 2 bases from J, leaving 13 bases between. The CDR3 is 15 amino acids. From germline, CDR1 is MDHEN and CDR2 SYDVKM. The CDR3 nucleotides read TGTGCCAGCAGTTTAGTTCCGGACAGTACCTACGAGCAGTACTTC. Protein product: CASSLVPDSTYEQYF. The variable domain in full, with the rest retrieved from reference TRBV28 and TRBJ2-7, is DVKVTQSSRYLVKRTGEKVFLECVQDMDHENMFWYRQDPGLGLRLIYFSYDVKMKEKGDIPEGYSVSREKKERFSLILESASTNQTSMYLCASSLVPDSTYEQYFGPGTRLTVT.

The chain joins TRBV10-3 to TRBJ2-7; 7 bases map to TRBD2. The germline CDR1 and CDR2 sequences are ENHRY and SYGVKD. The J segment lost 7 bases and the V segment lost 3 bases, leaving 9 bases of the junction unmatched. The CDR3 sequence is 14 residues long. The CDR3 DNA sequence: TGTGCCATCAGTGAAGGGGCGGGAGTAGAGGAGCAGTACTTC. The encoded protein is CAISEGAGVEEQYF.

This chain connects TRBV6-4 to TRBJ2-7; TRBD2 aligns across 9 bases. CDR1 MRHNA and CDR2 SNTAGT come from the germline V gene. The CDR3 has 14 amino acids. V was clipped by 10 bases and J by 3 bases; unmatched bases: 10. In nucleotides, the CDR3 is TGTGCCATCCGTGGTAGCGGGAGATTCTACGAGCAGTACTTC. It specifies CAIRGSGRFYEQYF.

The chain recombines TRBV28 with TRBJ2-1; TRBD2 matches at 14 bases. CDR1 MDHEN and CDR2 SYDVKM come from the germline V gene. The CDR3 is 17 amino acids. The ends lost 7 bases at V and 8 bases at J; junction bases unmatched: 13. CDR3 in amino acids: CASTRPLTGLAGDEQFF. As DNA, the CDR3 is TGTGCCAGCACCCGCCCATTAACGGGACTAGCGGGAGATGAGCAGTTCTTC.

The chain has TRBV29-1 and TRBJ1-2; D gene ambiguous. V shed 0 bases and J shed 8 bases, with 7 bases lying between them. This CDR3 has 11 amino acids. The V gene's germline CDR1 is SQVTM and CDR2 ANQGSEA. DNA of the CDR3: TGCAGCGTTGAAGATGGGGAGGGCTACACCTTC. Its translation is CSVEDGEGYTF.

The CDR3 bases are TGTGCCAGCATCTACTCAGACAGGGGGTACACCGGGGAGCTGTTTTTT. This gives the protein CASIYSDRGYTGELFF. This chain links TRBV2 with TRBJ2-2; 9 bases map to TRBD1. The CDR3 contains 16 residues. V lost 7 bases, J lost 3 bases, and 9 bases stayed unmatched. Per the germline V gene, CDR1 is SNHLY and CDR2 is FYNNEI.

The chain carries TRBV7-9 and TRBJ2-1; D unclear. Germline assignment: CDR1 SEHNR and CDR2 FQNEAQ (reference sequence). Trimming stripped 1 base from V and 10 bases from J, with 8 bases between. CDR3 length: 12 amino acids. CDR3 bases: TGTGCCAGCAGCTTAGACGTCGGGGAGCAGTTCTTC. It translates to CASSLDVGEQFF.

V is TRBV5-6 and J is TRBJ1-4; D call uncertain. The length of the CDR3 is 17 residues. Germline-derived CDR1 and CDR2 are SGHDT and YYEEEE. V was pared by 0 bases and J by 4 bases, with 16 bases between. This CDR3 reads CASSLAPQSSYNEKLFF. Here the CDR3 DNA reads TGTGCCAGCAGCTTGGCTCCGCAATCGTCTTATAATGAAAAACTGTTTTTT.

The chain joins TRBV15 to TRBJ1-5, with 8 bases aligning to TRBD1. With V trimmed by 1 base and J by 4 bases, 15 bases remained unmatched. This CDR3 spans 19 amino acids. The germline gives CDR1 LNHNV, CDR2 YYDKDF (reference sequence). The CDR3 DNA reads as TGTGCCACCAGCAGAGTCGGTCAGGGGGCGATCGGCGGTAATCAGCCCCAGCATTTT. Translating gives CATSRVGQGAIGGNQPQHF. Looking up the rest from reference TRBV15 and TRBJ1-5 gives the full variable domain: DAMVIQNPRYQVTQFGKPVTLSCSQTLNHNVMYWYQQKSSQAPKLLFHYYDKDFNNEADTPDNFQSRRPNTSFCFLDIRSPGLGDTAMYLCATSRVGQGAIGGNQPQHFGDGTRLSIL.

The V and J genes are TRBV11-2 and TRBJ2-5; 9 nucleotides match TRBD1. This CDR3 region has 17 residues. Germline V gene sequence: CDR1 SGHAT, CDR2 FQNNGV. V lost 5 bases to trimming and J lost 4 bases; unmatched junction nucleotides: 14. CDR3 in amino acids: CASSLRRDRDVRETQYF. Written as DNA, the CDR3 is TGTGCCAGCAGCCTGAGGAGGGACAGGGACGTTCGAGAGACCCAGTACTTC.

Of note for this clone: Other DNA sequences in the sample encode the same CDR3. V is TRBV7-2 and J is TRBJ2-7, with 8 bases identical to TRBD1. The CDR3 totals 15 residues. V was pared by 0 bases and J by 2 bases, with 3 bases of the junction left unmatched. Germline values: CDR1 SGHTA, CDR2 FQGNSA. The CDR3 sequence is CASSLAGTGPYEQYF. The CDR3 nucleotides read TGTGCCAGCAGCTTAGCGGGGACAGGACCCTACGAGCAGTACTTC.

This clone was recorded once. Other nucleotide sequences in the sample specify the same CDR3. The chain links TRBV9 to TRBJ2-1; D is undetermined. With 4 bases removed from V and 0 bases from J, the gap between germline ends came to 8 bases. This CDR3 is 14 amino acids long. Germline loops: CDR1 SGDLS, CDR2 YYNGEE. The CDR3 sequence: CASSPRSSYNEQFF. In DNA form, the CDR3 reads TGTGCCAGCAGCCCACGGAGCTCCTACAATGAGCAGTTCTTC.

J is TRBJ1-4 and V is TRBV9; no definite D call. The CDR3 loop spans 15 amino acids. The germline V and J ends were trimmed by 0 bases and 8 bases, with 14 bases remaining between them. In germline, CDR1 is SGDLS, CDR2 YYNGEE. The CDR3 nucleotides are TGTGCCAGCAGCGTAGAGGACGGATCAAGGGAAAAACTGTTTTTT. Translating it yields CASSVEDGSREKLFF.

The rearrangement links TRBV15 to TRBJ2-5; 8 bases line up with TRBD2. The CDR3 is made up of 18 amino acids. CDR1 LNHNV and CDR2 YYDKDF come from the germline V gene (reference sequence). Trimming removed 0 bases from V and 3 bases from J; junction bases left unmatched: 12. Here the CDR3 reads CATSRDRTSGAAEETQYF. DNA for the CDR3: TGTGCCACCAGCAGAGATCGCACTAGCGGTGCCGCTGAAGAGACCCAGTACTTC.

The chain links TRBV19 to TRBJ2-3, with D possibly TRBD1 on 6 matching bases. Per the germline V gene, CDR1 is LNHDA and CDR2 is SQIVND (reference sequence). The V end lost 6 bases, the J end lost 5 bases, and 18 bases lay between the germline ends. The CDR3 runs 15 residues. The DNA for the CDR3 is TGTGCCAGTAGGGAGAGGGGGAGTCGGGGAGATACGCAGTATTTT. Translation gives CASRERGSRGDTQYF.

CDR3 loop: CASSDDTDTQYF. The CDR3 DNA reads as TGTGCCAGCAGTGATGACACAGATACGCAGTATTTT. This sequence joins TRBV2 and TRBJ2-3, with no clear D. Trimming stripped 3 bases from V and 2 bases from J, with 3 bases between. CDR1 and CDR2 from the germline V gene are SNHLY and FYNNEI. The CDR3 is 12 residues long. The entire variable domain, with the rest obtained from reference TRBV2 and TRBJ2-3, is as follows: EPEVTQTPSHQVTQMGQEVILRCVPISNHLYFYWYRQILGQKVEFLVSFYNNEISEKSEIFDDQFSVERPDGSNFTLKIRSTKLEDSAMYFCASSDDTDTQYFGPGTRLTVL.

The chain carries TRBV5-6 and TRBJ2-3; 10 bases map to TRBD1. The J segment lost 8 bases and the V segment lost 3 bases, leaving 6 bases of the junction unmatched. The CDR3 has 14 residues. Germline-derived CDR1 and CDR2 are SGHDT and YYEEEE. The CDR3 DNA reads as TGTGCCAGCAGCTCCTGGACAGGGGGGGGTACGCAGTATTTT. Amino acids: CASSSWTGGGTQYF.

The chain couples TRBV14 to TRBJ2-1, with D perhaps assigned TRBD1 or TRBD2 (5 bases each). Trimming left V 2 bases short and J 0 bases short, with 8 bases between. The CDR3 is 15 amino acids. Germline CDR1 and CDR2: SGHDN and FVKESK. This CDR3 is CASSQWGNSYNEQFF. CDR3 coding DNA: TGTGCCAGCAGCCAATGGGGGAACTCCTACAATGAGCAGTTCTTC. Full variable domain (outside the CDR3, taken from reference TRBV14 and TRBJ2-1): EAGVTQFPSHSVIEKGQTVTLRCDPISGHDNLYWYRRVMGKEIKFLLHFVKESKQDESGMPNNRFLAERTGGTYSTLKVQPAELEDSGVYFCASSQWGNSYNEQFFGPGTRLTVL.

The rearrangement joins TRBV7-9 to TRBJ2-2; TRBD1 matches 7 bases. This CDR3 spans 14 amino acids. With V trimmed by 3 bases and J by 4 bases, 2 bases remained unmatched. From germline, CDR1 is SEHNR and CDR2 FQNEAQ (reference sequence). The CDR3 DNA reads TGTGCCAGCAGCTTTGACAGGGCCACCGGGGAGCTGTTTTTT. Translation: CASSFDRATGELFF.

V gene TRBV12-5 combines with J gene TRBJ2-2; D may be TRBD2 (6 bases). This CDR3 is 15 amino acids long. Germline CDR1 and CDR2: LGHNT and FRNRAP. V was shortened by 5 bases and J by 0 bases, with 10 bases between the two germline ends. CDR3 DNA: TGTGCTAGTGGTATCGGGGGAGCGAACACCGGGGAGCTGTTTTTT. Its translation is CASGIGGANTGELFF.

The chain links TRBV14 to TRBJ2-2, with D unclear. V lost 0 bases and J lost 7, with 9 bases in between. In germline, CDR1 is SGHDN, CDR2 FVKESK. The CDR3 runs to 14 residues. Written as DNA, the CDR3 is TGTGCCAGCAGCCAAGACGGGTATTTCGGGGAGCTGTTTTTT. It specifies CASSQDGYFGELFF. The entire variable domain, with the rest obtained from reference TRBV14 and TRBJ2-2, is as follows: EAGVTQFPSHSVIEKGQTVTLRCDPISGHDNLYWYRRVMGKEIKFLLHFVKESKQDESGMPNNRFLAERTGGTYSTLKVQPAELEDSGVYFCASSQDGYFGELFFGEGSRLTVL.

The V gene is TRBV2, the J gene TRBJ2-1; D ambiguous. CDR3 length: 14 residues. Per the germline V gene, CDR1 is SNHLY and CDR2 is FYNNEI. The germline V and J ends were trimmed by 1 base and 2 bases, with 6 bases remaining between them. The CDR3 region has the DNA TGTGCCAGCAGTGAAGAGTCCCCCTACAATGAGCAGTTCTTC. Translation gives CASSEESPYNEQFF.

This rearrangement joins TRBV27 to TRBJ2-2, with a possible D match to TRBD2 (6 bases). CDR1 MNHEY and CDR2 SMNVEV come from the germline V gene (reference sequence). The V end lost 2 bases, the J end lost 1 base, and 8 bases lay between the germline ends. The CDR3 totals 15 residues. Here the CDR3 DNA reads TGTGCCAGCAGTTTAGCGGGACGGAACACCGGGGAGCTGTTTTTT. As protein: CASSLAGRNTGELFF.

Only one count was recorded for this clone. This chain uses TRBV15 with TRBJ1-2; D is perhaps TRBD1 (5 bases). Per the germline V gene, CDR1 is LNHNV and CDR2 is YYDKDF (reference sequence). V dropped 5 bases and J dropped 2 bases, with 6 bases sitting between them. The CDR3 consists of 12 residues. CDR3 coding DNA: TGTGCCACCAGCGAGGGGAACTATGGCTACACCTTC. This codes for CATSEGNYGYTF.

This clone was found once. Different DNA sequences within this sample yield the same CDR3. The rearrangement links TRBV5-1 to TRBJ2-1, with D possibly matching TRBD1 (5 bases). CDR1 and CDR2 from the germline V gene are SGHRS and YFSETQ. The CDR3 is made up of 13 amino acids. Trimming took 0 bases from V and 9 from J, leaving 10 bases between them. The CDR3 DNA reads TGCGCCAGCAGCTTGGGGACACCGGGTGAGCAGTTCTTC. Its translation: CASSLGTPGEQFF.

The chain combines TRBV5-1 with TRBJ1-4; D is unresolved. The germline V gene has CDR1 SGHRS and CDR2 YFSETQ. Trimming pared 0 bases from V and 7 bases from J, leaving 10 bases between. The CDR3 is made up of 14 amino acids. In DNA, the CDR3 is TGCGCCAGCAGCTTGGGCGGACGGTTTGAAAAACTGTTTTTT. Encoded protein: CASSLGGRFEKLFF. Drawing the rest from reference TRBV5-1 and TRBJ1-4, the complete variable domain is KAGVTQTPRYLIKTRGQQVTLSCSPISGHRSVSWYQQTPGQGLQFLFEYFSETQRNKGNFPGRFSGRQFSNSRSEMNVSTLELGDSALYLCASSLGGRFEKLFFGSGTQLSVL.

The rearrangement joins TRBV9 to TRBJ1-1; D may be TRBD1 (5 bases). CDR3 length: 15 residues. Trimming took 4 bases from V and 2 from J, leaving 15 bases between them. Germline V gene data show CDR1 as SGDLS and CDR2 as YYNGEE. Here the CDR3 DNA reads TGTGCCAGCAGCCCAAGGGGTTTGGGCAACACTGAAGCTTTCTTT. This translates into CASSPRGLGNTEAFF.